The present T cell receptor (beta chain) was sequenced within a study of OX40 agonist ivuxolimab in advanced cancers. On the study more broadly: Intravenous ivuxolimab was administered to patients every 2 weeks at 0.01 to 10 mg/kg. Earlier treatment with anti-PD-1, anti-PD-L1 or anti-CTLA-4 was permitted, and around 43% had received some. Study results and caveats: More expanded clones were found, on average, in CD8+ than in CD4+ T cells.

Clones were read by immunoSEQ multiplex PCR, and TCRdb kept only the in-frame ones, dropping some. The table records about 26,000 clones, about 90% of them present only once. Germline V CDR1 and CDR2: MDHEN, SYDVKM. The CDR3 is 14 residues long. V lost 3 bases and J lost 4, with 9 bases in between. Comment on this clone: Its antigen is unknown.

The chain combines TRBV28 with TRBJ2-2, with D maybe TRBD1 (6 bases). The clonotype originates from an adult with an advanced solid tumor such as melanoma, head and neck, liver or kidney cancer. This material consisted of CD4+ or CD8+ T cells sorted from blood, taken in a trial of the OX40 agonist ivuxolimab. CDR3 in amino acids: CASSFRQATGELFF. The CDR3 nucleotides are TGTGCCAGCAGTTTCCGACAGGCCACCGGGGAGCTGTTTTTT.